The rows below give T cell receptor beta chains drawn from one sample of a study of shared clonotypes between healthy human individuals. The table came from immunoSEQ multiplex PCR; TCRdb's copy has only in-frame clones and leaves some out. The sample has over a million clones, 98% to 99% seen once. The source material was naive CD4+ T cells sorted from blood. These receptors all come from a man aged 25 to 45 in good health. CDR3s leave out the opening cysteine and the closing phenylalanine or tryptophan. Each record gives: J gene, V gene, CDR3 length, CDR3 protein.

TRBJ1-3 TRBV5-1 13 ASSTTGSSGNTIY
TRBJ2-7 TRBV6-5 12 ASSYSSGFDEQY
TRBJ1-5 TRBV30 12 AWSDSSRNQPQH
TRBJ1-1 TRBV5-1 11 ASSLTPRTEAF
TRBJ2-5 TRBV5-8 15 ASSPGLAGGIRETQY
TRBJ2-5 TRBV7-9 13 ASSFGRRGQETQY
TRBJ1-4 TRBV28 12 ASRTGATDEKLF
TRBJ1-5 TRBV28 12 ASSSQRVGQPQH
TRBJ2-7 TRBV28 10 ASRSSLYEQY
TRBJ2-7 TRBV29-1 12 SVRDGGLSYEQY
TRBJ1-2 TRBV7-3 11 ASSFDGVLGYT
TRBJ1-3 TRBV4-1 14 ASSQDRDIRRNTIY
TRBJ2-7 TRBV18 11 ASSPPAGYEQY
TRBJ2-1 TRBV19 14 ASSIAHGVSYNEQF
TRBJ2-7 TRBV6-5 12 ASRGTGGPYEQY
TRBJ2-3 TRBV5-1 14 ASEGGPGANTDTQY
TRBJ1-1 TRBV2 11 AGGQEPNTEAF
TRBJ2-5 TRBV4-1 14 ASSQEGLAKQETQY
TRBJ2-2 TRBV7-2 14 ASSPSTRGKSGELF
TRBJ2-1 TRBV5-5 12 ASRLPGGPNEQF
TRBJ1-2 TRBV5-8 14 ASSLGGQGENYGYT
TRBJ2-7 TRBV7-2 10 ASSLFSYEQY
TRBJ1-4 TRBV18 14 ASSPGVRPTNEKLF
TRBJ2-1 TRBV13 15 ASSSLQWLAGYNEQF
TRBJ2-1 TRBV28 16 ASSPRSLAGLIYNEQF
TRBJ2-2 TRBV18 14 ASSPTGPPNTGELF
TRBJ2-5 TRBV5-1 16 ASSLSLAGATPRETQY
TRBJ2-5 TRBV21-1 9 ASSDKETQY
TRBJ2-1 TRBV5-4 14 ASSLELGPLNNEQF
TRBJ2-2 TRBV7-9 13 ASSFWGANTGELF
TRBJ2-3 TRBV7-9 14 ASSFGPTGTTDTQY
TRBJ2-1 TRBV6-5 11 ASIPTFGNEQF
TRBJ2-5 TRBV20-1 9 SAPGEGTQY
TRBJ1-2 TRBV6-5 13 ASSYSRDRGHGYT
TRBJ2-7 TRBV19 11 ASSRQDGGEQY
TRBJ2-2 TRBV4-3 14 ASSLRLADNTGELF
TRBJ1-1 TRBV27 12 ASRLTPLNTEAF
TRBJ1-3 TRBV5-5 14 ASSLSPSLPGNTIY
TRBJ1-1 TRBV5-4 13 ASSGDRGPSTEAF
TRBJ1-4 TRBV11-2 14 ASSLAHGQGGEKLF
TRBJ2-7 TRBV7-6 12 ASSLGLAAYEQY
TRBJ2-4 TRBV29-1 14 SEIQGEAPAKNIQY
TRBJ2-7 TRBV7-6 10 ASSLQGSEQY
TRBJ1-5 TRBV19 12 ASSNPGTYQPQH